This T cell receptor (beta chain) is drawn from a study of blood T cell repertoires in COVID-19. Study details: The analysed material was cDNA or gDNA that came from T cells, B-cell-depleted T cells, or PBMCs.

The germline gives CDR1 SGHTA, CDR2 FQGNSA. Trimming left V 2 bases short and J 5 bases short, with 16 bases between. This CDR3 is built from 16 residues. Profiled with immunoSEQ multiplex PCR; TCRdb holds only in-frame clones, not every one. The profile shows about 300,000 clones, about nine tenths of them singletons. The gene calls are TRBV7-2 and TRBJ2-1; D possibly corresponds to TRBD1 (7 bases). This receptor was obtained from a woman aged 25-40 years with COVID-19, enrolled during active disease. Material for sequencing was peripheral blood. CDR3 nucleotide sequence: TGTGCCAGCAGCTTATATTTGGAGGGGGCCGACAATGAGCAGTTCTTC. It specifies CASSLYLEGADNEQFF.